The 2 T cell receptor beta chains below all came from one sample that was sequenced in a study of cytomegalovirus exposure and HLA in healthy donors. Primers included in the PCR were 60 Vbeta and 13 Jbeta primers. The repertoire was sequenced with immunoSEQ multiplex PCR; TCRdb's copy has only in-frame clones and lacks some. Among around 150,000 clones listed, roughly 77% were seen once. Sequenced material: PBMCs. The receptors here all came from a woman aged 35 to 49 in good health and CMV-seropositive.

The rearrangement uses TRBV5-1 and TRBJ2-1; TRBD2 matches at 10 bases. CDR1 SGHRS and CDR2 YFSETQ come from the germline V gene. The CDR3 consists of 16 residues. V dropped 4 bases and J dropped 15; count of bases not matched to a gene: 19. In DNA form, the CDR3 reads TGCGCCAGCAGCCTGAGGACTAGCGGTATACAATGGCAGGGGTTCTTC. Its translation is CASSLRTSGIQWQGFF.

The chain has TRBV7-9 and TRBJ2-2, with 8 bases fitting TRBD2. V was pared by 5 bases and J by 8 bases, with 7 bases of the junction left unmatched. In germline, CDR1 is SEHNR, CDR2 FQNEAQ (reference sequence). This CDR3 has 14 residues. The CDR3 protein is CASSLFSGSGELFF. CDR3 nucleotide sequence: TGTGCCAGCAGCCTTTTCAGCGGGAGTGGGGAGCTGTTTTTT.